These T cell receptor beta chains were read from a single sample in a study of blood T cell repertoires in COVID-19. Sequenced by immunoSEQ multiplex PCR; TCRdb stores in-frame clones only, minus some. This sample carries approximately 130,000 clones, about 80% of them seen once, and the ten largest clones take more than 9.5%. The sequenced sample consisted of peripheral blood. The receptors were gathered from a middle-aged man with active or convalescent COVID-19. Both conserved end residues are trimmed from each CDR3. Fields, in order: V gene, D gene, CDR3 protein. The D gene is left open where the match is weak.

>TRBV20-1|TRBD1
SASPQGAGIVNSPLH
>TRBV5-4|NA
ASSTTGTEAF
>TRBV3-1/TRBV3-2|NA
ASSSQGQFQETQY
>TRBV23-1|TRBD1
ASTHPAGDRGLDTQY
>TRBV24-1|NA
ATSDPGRKGNEQF
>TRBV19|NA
ASSIGGDQPQH
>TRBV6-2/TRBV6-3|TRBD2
ASSLAGTSPGEQY
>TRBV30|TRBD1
AWIDRGRNTGELF
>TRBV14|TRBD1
ASSQQGARETQY
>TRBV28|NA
ASSFLSGGKAEAF
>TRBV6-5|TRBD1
ASIPNRGPGETQY
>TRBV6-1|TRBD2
ASSGGRAGDQETQY
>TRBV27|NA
ASSNIRLGDYGYT
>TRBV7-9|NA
ASSRPPGLMETQY
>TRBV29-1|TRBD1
SVEGTGGREQY
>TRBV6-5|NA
ASSYGSSGANVLT
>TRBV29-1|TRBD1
SVSDRGGQPQH
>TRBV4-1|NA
ASSLGQNSGNTIY
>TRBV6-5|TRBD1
ASSPDRGVSYEQY
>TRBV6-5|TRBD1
ASGTGGVRVGYT
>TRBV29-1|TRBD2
SSTSSGLYNEQF
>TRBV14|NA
ASSQVNSLNSGYT
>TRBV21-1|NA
ASSLKPRQGATPILNDSPLH
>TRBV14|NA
ASSQGTERRETQY
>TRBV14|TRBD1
ASSQGPGQGAWNEQF
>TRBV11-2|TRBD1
ASSLGQGSHEQY
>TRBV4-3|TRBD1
ASSQDRGRNYGYT
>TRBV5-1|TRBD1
ASSSGQNSPLH
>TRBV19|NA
ASPGRYGNTIY
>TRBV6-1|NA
ASSESGVKTGELF
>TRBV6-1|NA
ASSDPGHNSGANVLT
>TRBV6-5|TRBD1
ASTGQGYSPLH
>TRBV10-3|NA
AISDPGTANYGYT
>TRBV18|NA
ASSPLSTSGANVLT
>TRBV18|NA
ASSPVQGQTGANVLT
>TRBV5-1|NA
ASSLGSGGHNEQF
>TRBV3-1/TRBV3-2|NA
ASSQASEQF
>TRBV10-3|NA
AISESRSENYGYT
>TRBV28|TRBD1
ASSRQGSGNTIY
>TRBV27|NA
ASSSGRGNTIY
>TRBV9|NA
ASSETAAQSPLH
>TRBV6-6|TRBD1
ASEGATRETQY